Presented here are 20 T cell receptor beta chains from one specimen sequenced in a study of read filtering for tumor transcriptome and immune sequencing. This library used around 0.4 ug RNA and molecular barcoded adaptors spanning alpha/delta and beta/gamma chains. TCRdb ran MiXCR on the reads and lists one entry per CDR3 protein. Here the sample spans roughly 93,000 distinct CDR3 sequences, about 22% being singletons. The sample taken for sequencing was a population of CD138-negative cells sorted from bone marrow. These receptors were obtained from a donor aged 40 or over with multiple myeloma.

This clonotype was recorded many times. CDR3 residues: CSVRTNSNQPQHF. As DNA, the CDR3 is TGCAGCGTGCGGACAAATAGCAATCAGCCCCAGCATTTT. The V and J genes are TRBV29-1 and TRBJ1-5, with a tentative D call TRBD1 (5 bases). Germline loops: CDR1 SQVTM, CDR2 ANQGSEA. Trimming stripped 6 bases from V and 0 bases from J, with 9 bases between. The CDR3 runs 13 residues.

This clonotype was picked up many times. The chain couples TRBV2 to TRBJ2-7; TRBD2 might be the D (5 bases). Per the germline V gene, CDR1 is SNHLY and CDR2 is FYNNEI. Trimming took 1 base from V and 6 from J, leaving 7 bases between them. This CDR3 comprises 12 residues. As DNA, the CDR3 is TGTGCCAGCAGTGAAGTCGGACTCGAGCAGTACTTC. Its translation is CASSEVGLEQYF. The full variable domain, in which reference TRBV2 and TRBJ2-7 provide the parts outside the CDR3, is EPEVTQTPSHQVTQMGQEVILRCVPISNHLYFYWYRQILGQKVEFLVSFYNNEISEKSEIFDDQFSVERPDGSNFTLKIRSTKLEDSAMYFCASSEVGLEQYFGPGTRLTVT.

A note on this clonotype: A much larger clone lies a single base off, so this may be a read error. The V call is TRBV2, the J call TRBJ1-2, with 9 bases aligning to TRBD1. Germline V gene sequence: CDR1 SNHLY, CDR2 FYNNEI. This CDR3 is 16 amino acids long. The chain's CDR3 is CASSDALGQGNCGYTF. Written as DNA, the CDR3 is TGTGCCAGCAGTGACGCCCTCGGACAGGGGAACTGTGGCTACACCTTC.

On this clonotype: This could be a read error, since a much larger clone is one nucleotide away. The chain couples TRBV5-1 to TRBJ1-1; no reliable D call. The CDR3 runs 13 residues. Germline loops: CDR1 SGHRS, CDR2 YFSETQ. The CDR3: CASSPGSANEVFF. CDR3 sequence (DNA): TGCGCCAGCAGCCCCGGGTCCGCCAATGAAGTTTTCTTT.

Concerning this clonotype: A single base separates this from a much larger clone, so it may be a read error. The chain carries TRBV6-2 or TRBV6-3 and TRBJ2-1, with TRBD2 matching 12 bases. The length of the CDR3 is 16 residues. The germline V gene encodes CDR1 MNHEY and CDR2 SVGEGT. In DNA form, the CDR3 reads TGTGCCAGCAGTTACTCAGGACTAGCGGGGATCGGTGAGCGGTTCTTC. Amino acid sequence: CASSYSGLAGIGERFF.

The J gene is TRBJ1-5, the V gene TRBV19; possibly TRBD1 for D (6 bases). Trimming removed 5 bases from V and 6 bases from J, with 17 bases in between. The CDR3 runs 15 residues. Germline loops: CDR1 LNHDA, CDR2 SQIVND (reference sequence). For the CDR3, the DNA is TGTGCCAGTAGTCGACTGGCGGGGGCCGGTCAGCCCCAGCATTTT. Translating gives CASSRLAGAGQPQHF.

In its sample, this clonotype was seen many times. J is TRBJ2-1 and V is TRBV6-2 or TRBV6-3, with 9 bases lining up with TRBD2. CDR1 is MNHEY, CDR2 SVGEGT, per germline. Losses at the gene ends were 5 bases for V and 0 bases for J; bases not matched to a gene: 8. The CDR3 has 17 amino acids. Written as DNA, the CDR3 is TGTGCCAGCAGTCCTAGCGGGGCCCGAAGCTCCTACAATGAGCAGTTCTTC. This encodes CASSPSGARSSYNEQFF.

This clonotype was found many times. This chain joins TRBV5-1 and TRBJ2-3; D may be TRBD2 (7 bases). The CDR3 is 15 residues long. V was shortened by 2 bases and J by 2 bases, with 12 bases between the two germline ends. Germline V lookup: CDR1 SGHRS, CDR2 YFSETQ. The CDR3 DNA is TGCGCCAGCAGCTTCCGGGGGGCTTACACAGATACGCAGTATTTT. Translated, it gives CASSFRGAYTDTQYF.

Concerning this clonotype itself: One base away lies a much larger clone, so this may be a sequencing read error. The CDR3 does not close with the conserved phenylalanine or tryptophan, likely indicating a read error. The chain has TRBV6-1 and TRBJ2-5; 11 bases match TRBD2. This CDR3 spans 15 amino acids. V lost 5 bases, J lost 5 bases, and 7 bases stayed unmatched. In germline, CDR1 is MNHNS, CDR2 SASEGT. The CDR3 loop is CASSKTSGDLETQYL. The CDR3 DNA sequence: TGTGCCAGCAGTAAGACTAGCGGGGACTTGGAGACCCAGTACTTG.

The table lists this clonotype with many counts. The rearrangement links TRBV29-1 to TRBJ2-7; 7 bases map to TRBD1. CDR1 is SQVTM and CDR2 is ANQGSEA in the germline V gene. There are 12 residues in the CDR3. Trimming removed 7 bases from V and 3 bases from J; junction bases left unmatched: 6. The CDR3 loop is CSASGTDYEQYF. CDR3 bases: TGCAGCGCCTCCGGGACAGACTACGAGCAGTACTTC.

The count of this clonotype is one. Since a much larger clone is just one base distant, this may be a read error. The rearrangement uses TRBV28 and TRBJ2-2; tentative D call: TRBD2 (6 bases). Germline V gene sequence: CDR1 MDHEN, CDR2 SYDVKM. CDR3 length: 12 amino acids. The CDR3 here is CGTGDNTGELVF. The CDR3 DNA reads as TGTGGGACGGGAGATAACACCGGGGAGCTGGTTTTT.

In its sample, this clonotype was seen many times. The genes are TRBV5-5 and TRBJ2-5, with D unclear. The CDR3 totals 16 residues. V gave up 3 bases and J gave up 2 bases, with 17 bases separating them. Germline assignment: CDR1 SGHKS and CDR2 YYEKEE (reference sequence). The CDR3, as DNA: TGTGCCAGCAGCTCTTCGGCAATTGTGGGACAAGAGACCCAGTACTTC. The encoded protein is CASSSSAIVGQETQYF.

This clonotype showed up many times. The V and J genes are TRBV4-1 and TRBJ1-6; D is undetermined. The germline V gene has CDR1 MGHRA and CDR2 YSYEKL. CDR3 size: 16 residues. Between the trimmed V and J ends, which lost 5 bases and 6 bases, there was a span of 17 bases. CDR3 amino acids: CASSDSEALLNSPLHF. CDR3 bases: TGCGCCAGCAGCGATAGTGAGGCCCTGCTTAATTCACCCCTCCACTTT.

This clonotype was detected ten times or more. The chain couples TRBV14 to TRBJ2-5; D gene uncertain. Germline V lookup: CDR1 SGHDN, CDR2 FVKESK. V was shortened by 1 base and J by 2 bases, with 5 bases between the two germline ends. The CDR3 extends over 13 amino acids. The DNA of the CDR3 is TGTGCCAGCAGCCAAGTAGTGCAAGAGACCCAGTACTTC. Protein sequence: CASSQVVQETQYF. The variable domain in full, with the rest retrieved from reference TRBV14 and TRBJ2-5, is EAGVTQFPSHSVIEKGQTVTLRCDPISGHDNLYWYRRVMGKEIKFLLHFVKESKQDESGMPNNRFLAERTGGTYSTLKVQPAELEDSGVYFCASSQVVQETQYFGPGTRLLVL.

In its sample, this clonotype was seen many times. The chain has TRBV6-6 and TRBJ2-7, with D tentatively TRBD1 (5 bases). V was cut by 5 bases and J by 2 bases, with 13 bases left in between. CDR1 is MNHNY, CDR2 SVGAGI, per germline (reference sequence). The CDR3 totals 14 residues. In DNA, the CDR3 is TGTGCCAGCAGTCCGCCCAGGGCCCCCTACGAGCAGTACTTC. Protein: CASSPPRAPYEQYF.

This clonotype was detected many times. The V call is TRBV5-1, the J call TRBJ2-2; a possible D gene is TRBD1 (6 bases). Trimming stripped 1 base from V and 4 bases from J, with 17 bases between. This CDR3 has 17 residues. CDR1 is SGHRS, CDR2 YFSETQ, per germline. The CDR3 region has the DNA TGCGCCAGCAGCTTGATTAGGACAGTCCTAGGCACCGGGGAGCTGTTTTTT. Translation: CASSLIRTVLGTGELFF.

The CDR3 sequence: CASSLYGGEAFF. The CDR3 coding sequence is TGCGCCAGCAGCTTGTACGGCGGTGAAGCTTTCTTT. The rearrangement joins TRBV5-1 to TRBJ1-1; D gene ambiguous. Germline-derived CDR1 and CDR2 are SGHRS and YFSETQ. The ends were cut back, 1 base at V and 7 bases at J, with 8 bases in the middle. CDR3 size: 12 residues.

A word on this clonotype: This likely comes from a read error, as the CDR3 has no conserved phenylalanine or tryptophan at its end. The chain links TRBV7-2 to TRBJ2-1; possibly TRBD2 for D (5 bases). Looked up from germline, CDR1 is SGHTA and CDR2 is FQGNSA. This CDR3 has 12 residues. The V end was cut by 5 bases, the J end by 4 bases, with 6 bases between. The CDR3 coding sequence is TGTGCCAGCAGCCCGGGATACAATGAGCAGTTCTCC. Its protein product is CASSPGYNEQFS.

At least ten counts were recorded for this clonotype. This chain uses TRBV18 with TRBJ2-1, with 11 bases fitting TRBD2. Germline loops: CDR1 KGHSH, CDR2 LQKENI. J lost 9 bases, V lost 3 bases, and 13 bases had no gene match. The CDR3 has 17 amino acids. CDR3 protein: CASSPPKIAGGLAEQFF. Written as DNA, the CDR3 is TGTGCCAGCTCACCCCCTAAAATAGCGGGGGGGCTGGCTGAGCAGTTCTTC.

The J gene is TRBJ2-1, the V gene TRBV5-1, with a possible D match to TRBD1 (5 bases). The CDR3 totals 14 residues. V was cut by 5 bases and J by 0 bases, with 9 bases left in between. Looked up from germline, CDR1 is SGHRS and CDR2 is YFSETQ. DNA of the CDR3: TGCGCCAGCAGAGGGGCAACCTCCTACAATGAGCAGTTCTTC. It codes for CASRGATSYNEQFF.